This T cell receptor (beta chain) is from a study of blood T cell repertoires in COVID-19. Study as a whole: T cells, B-cell-depleted T cells, or PBMCs provided the cDNA or gDNA that served as material.

Sequencing used immunoSEQ multiplex PCR; TCRdb keeps in-frame clones, though not all of them. Here the sample spans over 90,000 clones, approximately 78% being singletons. Germline V gives CDR1 LNHDA, CDR2 SQIVND (reference sequence). V shed 5 bases and J shed 3 bases, with 11 bases lying between them. CDR3 length: 14 amino acids. This sequence was found in a man aged 55-75 years with active or convalescent COVID-19. The sample taken for sequencing was peripheral blood. This sequence joins TRBV19 and TRBJ1-5; D may be TRBD1 (6 bases). In DNA, the CDR3 is TGTGCCAGTAGTTCGGGGGGCTTCAATCAGCCCCAGCATTTT. Protein: CASSSGGFNQPQHF.